A selection of T cell receptor beta chains follows, all from one sample in a study of blood T cell repertoires in COVID-19. The data were produced by immunoSEQ multiplex PCR, yet TCRdb's version contains in-frame clones alone and is incomplete. The repertoire holds 55,000 to 70,000 clones, with 82% as singletons. What was sequenced was peripheral blood. These receptors were obtained from a woman of 80 years or more with acute or convalescent COVID-19. The CDR3 runs from the conserved cysteine through the conserved F or W. Each record gives: clone size, V gene, D gene, J gene, CDR3 protein, CDR3 DNA. A D gene is named only where the DNA matches it firmly. Clone size is not always given. Where it is, it says once, few, many or a class for expanded clones.

size: .
V: TRBV7-9
D: .
J: TRBJ1-2
CDR3: CASSKDMFADYGYTF
DNA: TGTGCCAGCAGCAAGGACATGTTTGCTGACTATGGCTACACCTTC

size: .
V: TRBV6-5
D: TRBD1
J: TRBJ1-2
CDR3: CASSRDSFPYGYTF
DNA: TGTGCCAGCAGCCGGGACAGCTTCCCTTATGGCTACACCTTC

size: .
V: TRBV6-5
D: TRBD2
J: TRBJ2-7
CDR3: CASSYSFGGAYEQYF
DNA: TGTGCCAGCAGTTACTCGTTCGGGGGGGCCTACGAGCAGTACTTC

size: .
V: TRBV29-1
D: .
J: TRBJ2-3
CDR3: CSVELTDTQYF
DNA: TGCAGCGTTGAACTGACAGATACGCAGTATTTT

size: .
V: TRBV5-5
D: TRBD2
J: TRBJ2-3
CDR3: CASSLAASGSSDTQYF
DNA: TGTGCCAGCAGCTTGGCCGCTAGCGGGTCCTCCGATACGCAGTATTTT

size: .
V: TRBV7-9
D: .
J: TRBJ1-3
CDR3: CASSFGGTLNTIYF
DNA: TGTGCCAGCAGCTTCGGGGGGACCCTGAACACCATATATTTT

size: .
V: TRBV3-1/TRBV3-2
D: .
J: TRBJ2-1
CDR3: CASSHGGGAWRGDEQFF
DNA: TGTGCCAGCAGCCATGGGGGGGGCGCATGGCGAGGCGATGAGCAGTTCTTC

size: once
V: TRBV19
D: TRBD1
J: TRBJ2-7
CDR3: CASSTQGASYEQYF
DNA: TGTGCCAGTAGTACACAGGGGGCATCCTACGAGCAGTACTTC

size: .
V: TRBV27
D: .
J: TRBJ2-7
CDR3: CASSFIYGQGSYEQYF
DNA: TGTGCCAGCAGTTTTATATACGGGCAGGGAAGCTACGAGCAGTACTTC

size: few
V: TRBV2
D: .
J: TRBJ1-6
CDR3: CASRPQGTYNSPLHF
DNA: TGTGCCAGCAGGCCACAGGGTACCTATAATTCACCCCTCCACTTT

size: .
V: TRBV18
D: TRBD1
J: TRBJ1-2
CDR3: CASSPYRGGDYGYTF
DNA: TGTGCCAGCTCACCCTACAGGGGAGGAGACTATGGCTACACCTTC

size: .
V: TRBV6-6
D: TRBD1
J: TRBJ1-2
CDR3: CASSPGTGGAYASNRYGYTF
DNA: TGTGCCAGCAGTCCCGGGACAGGGGGCGCTTATGCCTCCAATCGGTATGGCTACACCTTC

size: .
V: TRBV19
D: .
J: TRBJ2-7
CDR3: CASSIHQNYEQYF
DNA: TGTGCCAGTAGTATACACCAGAACTACGAGCAGTACTTC

size: once
V: TRBV13
D: .
J: TRBJ2-1
CDR3: CASSLYNEQFF
DNA: TGTGCCAGCAGCCTTTACAATGAGCAGTTCTTC

size: .
V: TRBV7-3
D: TRBD2
J: TRBJ2-2
CDR3: CASTPASGGSGELFF
DNA: TGTGCCAGCACCCCGGCTAGCGGGGGCTCCGGGGAGCTGTTTTTT

size: .
V: TRBV19
D: .
J: TRBJ2-7
CDR3: CASSRTFRDEQYF
DNA: TGTGCCAGTAGTAGAACCTTTAGAGACGAGCAGTACTTC

size: few
V: TRBV6-6
D: .
J: TRBJ1-5
CDR3: CASSYWQGRQPQHF
DNA: TGTGCCAGCAGTTACTGGCAGGGCAGGCAGCCCCAGCATTTT

size: .
V: TRBV25-1
D: .
J: TRBJ1-1
CDR3: CASSGFGQMNTEAFF
DNA: TGTGCCAGCAGTGGATTTGGACAGATGAACACTGAAGCTTTCTTT

size: .
V: TRBV6-1
D: TRBD1
J: TRBJ1-2
CDR3: CASSDRGSLYGYTF
DNA: TGTGCCAGCAGTGACAGGGGGAGCCTCTATGGCTACACCTTC

size: .
V: TRBV19
D: TRBD1
J: TRBJ1-4
CDR3: CATATGTDYNEKLFF
DNA: TGTGCCACCGCTACCGGGACAGACTATAATGAAAAACTGTTTTTT

size: once
V: TRBV7-2
D: .
J: TRBJ1-2
CDR3: CASSSTDGYTF
DNA: TGTGCCAGCAGCTCGACAGATGGCTACACCTTC

size: .
V: TRBV14
D: .
J: TRBJ1-4
CDR3: CASSQGTGTHNEKLFF
DNA: TGTGCCAGCAGCCAAGGGACCGGGACACATAATGAAAAACTGTTTTTT

size: few
V: TRBV7-9
D: .
J: TRBJ1-6
CDR3: CASSHRQVEHSPLHF
DNA: TGTGCCAGCAGCCACCGACAGGTTGAACATTCACCCCTCCACTTT

size: .
V: TRBV19
D: TRBD1
J: TRBJ2-3
CDR3: CASSIQGADTQYF
DNA: TGTGCCAGTAGTATACAGGGGGCGGATACGCAGTATTTT

size: .
V: TRBV5-4
D: .
J: TRBJ1-1
CDR3: CASSLALGRDTEAFF
DNA: TGTGCCAGCAGCTTGGCCCTGGGGAGGGACACTGAAGCTTTCTTT

size: .
V: TRBV5-4
D: TRBD1
J: TRBJ2-2
CDR3: CASSRPGQLNTGELFF
DNA: TGTGCCAGCAGCAGACCGGGACAGCTGAACACCGGGGAGCTGTTTTTT

size: .
V: TRBV19
D: .
J: TRBJ1-4
CDR3: CASSIDRVVAGPEKLFF
DNA: TGTGCCAGTAGTATAGATCGGGTTGTCGCAGGGCCGGAAAAACTGTTTTTT

size: .
V: TRBV10-3
D: TRBD2
J: TRBJ2-1
CDR3: CAISGPRTSGGQSSYNEQFF
DNA: TGTGCCATCAGTGGCCCCCGGACTAGCGGGGGCCAGAGCTCCTACAATGAGCAGTTCTTC

size: few
V: TRBV7-3
D: TRBD2
J: TRBJ2-3
CDR3: CASSFGTSGGTDTQYF
DNA: TGTGCCAGCAGCTTCGGGACTAGCGGGGGCACAGATACGCAGTATTTT

size: .
V: TRBV7-9
D: .
J: TRBJ1-2
CDR3: CASSSPFRASHGYTF
DNA: TGTGCCAGCAGCTCCCCGTTTAGAGCTAGCCATGGCTACACCTTC

size: once
V: TRBV2
D: .
J: TRBJ1-2
CDR3: CASRTPFLGDGYTF
DNA: TGTGCCAGCAGGACACCCTTTTTGGGTGACGGCTACACCTTC

size: once
V: TRBV7-2
D: .
J: TRBJ2-5
CDR3: CASSLIIQETQYF
DNA: TGTGCCAGCAGCTTAATAATCCAAGAGACCCAGTACTTC

size: once
V: TRBV7-3
D: TRBD1
J: TRBJ2-4
CDR3: CASSSGGDRGQAKNIQYF
DNA: TGTGCCAGCAGCTCCGGGGGTGACAGGGGACAAGCCAAAAACATTCAGTACTTC

size: once
V: TRBV6-5
D: .
J: TRBJ1-6
CDR3: CASRPRSSYNSPLHF
DNA: TGTGCCAGCAGACCGAGAAGCTCCTATAATTCACCCCTCCACTTT

size: .
V: TRBV6-5
D: .
J: TRBJ1-1
CDR3: CASSDSTMNTEAFF
DNA: TGTGCCAGCAGTGACTCTACAATGAACACTGAAGCTTTCTTT

size: .
V: TRBV19
D: .
J: TRBJ1-5
CDR3: CASSRGSQPQHF
DNA: TGTGCCAGTAGTCGGGGGTCTCAGCCCCAGCATTTT

size: few
V: TRBV29-1
D: TRBD2
J: TRBJ2-4
CDR3: CSVGTSLTSGGVIAKNIQYF
DNA: TGCAGCGTTGGAACCTCCCTGACTAGCGGGGGGGTTATAGCCAAAAACATTCAGTACTTC

size: .
V: TRBV19
D: .
J: TRBJ2-7
CDR3: CASSTRRTGGIYEQYF
DNA: TGTGCCAGTAGCACCCGTCGGACCGGGGGAATCTACGAGCAGTACTTC

size: .
V: TRBV3-1/TRBV3-2
D: TRBD1
J: TRBJ1-1
CDR3: CASSLRQGVNTEAFF
DNA: TGTGCCAGCAGCCTACGACAGGGGGTGAACACTGAAGCTTTCTTT